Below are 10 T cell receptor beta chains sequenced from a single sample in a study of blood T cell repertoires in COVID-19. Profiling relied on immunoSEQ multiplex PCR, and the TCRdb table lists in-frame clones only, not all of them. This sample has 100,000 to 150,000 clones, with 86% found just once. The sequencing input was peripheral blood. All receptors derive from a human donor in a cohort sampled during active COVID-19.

CDR3 DNA sequence: TGTGCCAGCAGCTTAGCTATTGATTCACCCCTCCACTTT. Encoded protein: CASSLAIDSPLHF. The chain is built from TRBV11-3 and TRBJ1-6; D is undetermined. V lost 1 base to trimming and J lost 8 bases, with 6 bases between them. The CDR3 runs to 13 residues. CDR1 SGHNT and CDR2 YENEEA come from the germline V gene.

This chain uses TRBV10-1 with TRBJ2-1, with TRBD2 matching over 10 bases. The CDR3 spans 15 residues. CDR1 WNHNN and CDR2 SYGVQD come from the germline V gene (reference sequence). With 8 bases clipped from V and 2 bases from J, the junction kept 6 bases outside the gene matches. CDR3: CASSEGTSAYNEQFF. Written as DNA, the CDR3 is TGCGCCAGCTCGGAGGGGACTAGCGCCTACAATGAGCAGTTCTTC.

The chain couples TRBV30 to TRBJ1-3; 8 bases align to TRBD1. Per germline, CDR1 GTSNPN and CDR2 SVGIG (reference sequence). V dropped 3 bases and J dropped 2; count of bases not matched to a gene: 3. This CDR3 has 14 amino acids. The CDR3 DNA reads TGTGCCTGGAGGGCAGGGGGCGCTGGAAACACCATATATTTT. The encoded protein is CAWRAGGAGNTIYF.

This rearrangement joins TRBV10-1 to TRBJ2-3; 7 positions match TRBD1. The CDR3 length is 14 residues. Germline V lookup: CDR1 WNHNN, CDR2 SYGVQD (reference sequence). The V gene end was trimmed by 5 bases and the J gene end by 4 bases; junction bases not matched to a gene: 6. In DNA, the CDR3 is TGCGCCAGCAGTAGGGGGCTTTGGGCAGATACGCAGTATTTT. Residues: CASSRGLWADTQYF.

CDR3 in DNA: TGTGCCAGCAGCACAAATGACAGGGGGCGACGGGGTCAGCCCCAGCATTTT. Protein product: CASSTNDRGRRGQPQHF. The chain has TRBV5-8 and TRBJ1-5; 10 bases agree with TRBD1. Germline trimming cut 4 bases from V and 6 bases from J; bases unmatched to any gene: 13. This CDR3 has 17 residues. Germline-derived CDR1 and CDR2 are SGHTS and YDEGEE.

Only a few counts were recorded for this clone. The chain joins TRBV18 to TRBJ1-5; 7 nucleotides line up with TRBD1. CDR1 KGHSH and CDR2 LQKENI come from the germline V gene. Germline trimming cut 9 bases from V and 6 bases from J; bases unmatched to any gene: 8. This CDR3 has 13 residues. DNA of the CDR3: TGTGCCAGTAAACAGGGGCCGGGTCAGCCCCAGCATTTT. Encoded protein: CASKQGPGQPQHF.

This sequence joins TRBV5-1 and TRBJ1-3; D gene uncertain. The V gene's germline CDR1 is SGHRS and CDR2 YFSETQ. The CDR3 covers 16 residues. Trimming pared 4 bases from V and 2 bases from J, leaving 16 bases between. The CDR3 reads CASSREPQPAGNTIYF. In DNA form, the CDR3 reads TGCGCCAGCAGCCGTGAGCCCCAACCCGCTGGAAACACCATATATTTT.

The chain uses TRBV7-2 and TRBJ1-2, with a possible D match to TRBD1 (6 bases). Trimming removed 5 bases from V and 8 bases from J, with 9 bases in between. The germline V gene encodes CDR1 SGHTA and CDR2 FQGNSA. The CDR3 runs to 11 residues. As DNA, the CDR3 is TGTGCCAGCAGCCTTCAGGGGGGCTACACCTTC. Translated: CASSLQGGYTF.

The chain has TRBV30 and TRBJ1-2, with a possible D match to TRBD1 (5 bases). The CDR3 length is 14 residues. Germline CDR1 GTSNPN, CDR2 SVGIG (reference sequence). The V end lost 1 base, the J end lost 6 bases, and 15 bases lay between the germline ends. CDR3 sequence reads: CAWSAQGGVDGYTF. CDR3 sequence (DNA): TGTGCCTGGAGTGCTCAGGGAGGGGTTGATGGCTACACCTTC.

The CDR3 region has the DNA TGTGCCAGCACCACCACGGGACAGAACTATGGCTACACCTTC. Translated, it gives CASTTTGQNYGYTF. The chain couples TRBV11-2 to TRBJ1-2; 7 nucleotides line up with TRBD1. The germline CDR1 and CDR2 sequences are SGHAT and FQNNGV. The V segment lost 7 bases and the J segment 2 bases; nucleotides outside the gene matches: 7. This CDR3 region has 14 residues.